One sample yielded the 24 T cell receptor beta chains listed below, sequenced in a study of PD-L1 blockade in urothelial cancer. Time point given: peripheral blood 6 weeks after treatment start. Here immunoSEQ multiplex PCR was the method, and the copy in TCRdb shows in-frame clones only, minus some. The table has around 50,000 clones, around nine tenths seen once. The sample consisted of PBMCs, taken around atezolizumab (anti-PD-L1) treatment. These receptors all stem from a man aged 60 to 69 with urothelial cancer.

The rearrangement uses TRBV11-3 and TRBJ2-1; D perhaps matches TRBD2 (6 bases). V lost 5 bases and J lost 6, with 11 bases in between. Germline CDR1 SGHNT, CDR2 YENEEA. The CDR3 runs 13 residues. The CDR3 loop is CASSGGTVNEQFF. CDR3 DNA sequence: TGTGCCAGCAGCGGCGGGACTGTCAATGAGCAGTTCTTC.

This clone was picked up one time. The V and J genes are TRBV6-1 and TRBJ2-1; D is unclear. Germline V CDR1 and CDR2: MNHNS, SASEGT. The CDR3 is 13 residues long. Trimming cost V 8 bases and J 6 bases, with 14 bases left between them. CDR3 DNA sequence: TGTGCCAGCGGTGGCGAAAGCTCCAATGAGCAGTTCTTC. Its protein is CASGGESSNEQFF.

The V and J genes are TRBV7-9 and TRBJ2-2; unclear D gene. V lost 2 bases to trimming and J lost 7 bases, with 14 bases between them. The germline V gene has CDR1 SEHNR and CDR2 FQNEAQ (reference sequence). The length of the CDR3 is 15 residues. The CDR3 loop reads CASSLMKLTYGELFF. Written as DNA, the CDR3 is TGTGCCAGCAGCTTAATGAAACTAACATACGGGGAGCTGTTTTTT.

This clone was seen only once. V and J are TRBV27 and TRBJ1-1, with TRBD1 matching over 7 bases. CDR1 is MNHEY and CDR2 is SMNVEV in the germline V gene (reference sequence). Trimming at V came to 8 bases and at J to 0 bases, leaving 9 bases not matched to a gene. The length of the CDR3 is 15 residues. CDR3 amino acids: CASSTGGTVNTEAFF. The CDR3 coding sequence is TGTGCCAGCTCAACGGGCGGGACAGTGAACACTGAAGCTTTCTTT.

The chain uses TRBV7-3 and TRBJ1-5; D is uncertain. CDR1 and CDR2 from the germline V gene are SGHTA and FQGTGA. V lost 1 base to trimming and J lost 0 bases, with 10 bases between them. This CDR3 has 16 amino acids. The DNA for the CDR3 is TGTGCCAGCAGCTTAAATCGGTCCTTTAGCAATCAGCCCCAGCATTTT. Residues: CASSLNRSFSNQPQHF. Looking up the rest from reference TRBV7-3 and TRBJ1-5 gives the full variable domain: GAGVSQTPSNKVTEKGKYVELRCDPISGHTALYWYRQSLGQGPEFLIYFQGTGAADDSGLPNDRFFAVRPEGSVSTLKIQRTERGDSAVYLCASSLNRSFSNQPQHFGDGTRLSIL.

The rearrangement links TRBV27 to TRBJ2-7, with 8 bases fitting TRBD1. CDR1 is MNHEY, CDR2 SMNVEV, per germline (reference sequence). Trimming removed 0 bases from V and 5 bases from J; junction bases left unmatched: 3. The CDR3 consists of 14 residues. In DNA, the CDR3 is TGTGCCAGCAGTTTATCCGGACAGGGTAACGAGCAGTACTTC. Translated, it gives CASSLSGQGNEQYF.

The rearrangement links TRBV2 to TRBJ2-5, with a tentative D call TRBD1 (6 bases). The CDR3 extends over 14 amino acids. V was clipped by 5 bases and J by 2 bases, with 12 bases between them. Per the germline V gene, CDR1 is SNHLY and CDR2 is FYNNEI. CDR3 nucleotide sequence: TGTGCCAGCAGTATGCAGGGGCGGCAAGAGACCCAGTACTTC. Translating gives CASSMQGRQETQYF.

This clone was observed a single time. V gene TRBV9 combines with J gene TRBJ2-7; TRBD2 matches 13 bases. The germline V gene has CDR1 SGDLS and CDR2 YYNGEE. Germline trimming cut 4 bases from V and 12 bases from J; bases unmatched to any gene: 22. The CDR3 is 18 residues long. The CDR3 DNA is TGTGCCAGCAGCACCCGAGGGACTAGCGGGATTTTAGGGGGTGGTTTGTACTTC. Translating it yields CASSTRGTSGILGGGLYF.

CDR3 sequence reads: CASSSATGGWTEAFF. CDR3 DNA sequence: TGTGCCAGCAGCTCCGCGACAGGGGGCTGGACTGAAGCTTTCTTT. This chain uses TRBV5-6 with TRBJ1-1, with 10 bases fitting TRBD1. There are 15 residues in the CDR3. V trimming: 3 bases; J trimming: 5 bases; junction bases outside the gene matches: 7. The germline V gene encodes CDR1 SGHDT and CDR2 YYEEEE.

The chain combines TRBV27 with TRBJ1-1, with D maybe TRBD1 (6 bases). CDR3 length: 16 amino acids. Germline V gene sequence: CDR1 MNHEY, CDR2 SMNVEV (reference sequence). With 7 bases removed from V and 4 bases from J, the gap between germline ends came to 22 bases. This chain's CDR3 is CASTPLPQGMSTEAFF. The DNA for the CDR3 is TGTGCCAGCACCCCCCTCCCCCAGGGGATGAGCACTGAAGCTTTCTTT.

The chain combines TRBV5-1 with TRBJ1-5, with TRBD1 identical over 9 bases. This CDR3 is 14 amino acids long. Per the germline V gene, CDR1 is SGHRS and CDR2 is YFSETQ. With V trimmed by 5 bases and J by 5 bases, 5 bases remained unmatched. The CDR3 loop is CASSQDRGDQPQHF. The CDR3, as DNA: TGCGCCAGCAGTCAAGACAGGGGGGATCAGCCCCAGCATTTT.

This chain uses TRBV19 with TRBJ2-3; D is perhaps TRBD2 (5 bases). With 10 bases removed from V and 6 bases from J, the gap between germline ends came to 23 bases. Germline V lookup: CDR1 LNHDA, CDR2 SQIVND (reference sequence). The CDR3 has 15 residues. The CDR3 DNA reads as TGTGCCACCGCACCCCGGGATCTCCTTGGGGATACGCAGTATTTT. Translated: CATAPRDLLGDTQYF. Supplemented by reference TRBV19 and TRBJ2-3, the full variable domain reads DGGITQSPKYLFRKEGQNVTLSCEQNLNHDAMYWYRQDPGQGLRLIYYSQIVNDFQKGDIAEGYSVSREKKESFPLTVTSAQKNPTAFYLCATAPRDLLGDTQYFGPGTRLTVL.

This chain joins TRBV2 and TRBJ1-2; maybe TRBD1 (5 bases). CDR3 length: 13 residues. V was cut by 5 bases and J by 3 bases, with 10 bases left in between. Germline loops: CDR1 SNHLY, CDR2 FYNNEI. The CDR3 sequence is CASSSDTYYGYTF. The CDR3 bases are TGTGCCAGCAGTTCGGACACCTACTATGGCTACACCTTC.

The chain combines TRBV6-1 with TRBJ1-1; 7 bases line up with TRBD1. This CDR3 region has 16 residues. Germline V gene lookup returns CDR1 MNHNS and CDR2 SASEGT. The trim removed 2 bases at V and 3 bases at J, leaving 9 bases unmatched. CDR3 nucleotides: TGTGCCAGCAGTGAATTGTGGAGCAGGGGGGACACTGAAGCTTTCTTT. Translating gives CASSELWSRGDTEAFF.

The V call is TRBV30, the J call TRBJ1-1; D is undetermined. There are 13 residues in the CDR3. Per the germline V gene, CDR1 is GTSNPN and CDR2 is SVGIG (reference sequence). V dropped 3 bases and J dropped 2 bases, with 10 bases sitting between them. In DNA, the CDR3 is TGTGCCTGGAGCCCTACCTCAAACACTGAAGCTTTCTTT. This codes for CAWSPTSNTEAFF.

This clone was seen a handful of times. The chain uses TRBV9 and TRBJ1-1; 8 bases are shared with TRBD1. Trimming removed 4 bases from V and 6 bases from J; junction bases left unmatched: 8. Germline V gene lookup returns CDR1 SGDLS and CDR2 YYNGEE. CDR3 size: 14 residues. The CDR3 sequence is CASSLYGQGPEAFF. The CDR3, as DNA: TGTGCCAGCAGCCTATATGGACAGGGCCCTGAAGCTTTCTTT. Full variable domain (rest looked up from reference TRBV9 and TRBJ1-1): DSGVTQTPKHLITATGQRVTLRCSPRSGDLSVYWYQQSLDQGLQFLIQYYNGEERAKGNILERFSAQQFPDLHSELNLSSLELGDSALYFCASSLYGQGPEAFFGQGTRLTVV.

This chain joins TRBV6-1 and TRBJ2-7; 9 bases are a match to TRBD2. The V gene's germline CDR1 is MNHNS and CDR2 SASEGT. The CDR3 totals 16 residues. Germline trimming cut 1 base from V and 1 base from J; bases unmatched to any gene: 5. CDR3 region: CASSEGSGGLSYEQYF. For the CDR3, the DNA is TGTGCCAGCAGTGAAGGTAGCGGGGGCCTTTCCTACGAGCAGTACTTC.

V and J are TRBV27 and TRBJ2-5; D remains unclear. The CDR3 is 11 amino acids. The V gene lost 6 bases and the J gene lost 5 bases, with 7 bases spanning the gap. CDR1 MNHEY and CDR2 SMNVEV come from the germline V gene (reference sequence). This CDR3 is CASRRLETQYF. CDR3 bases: TGTGCCAGCAGAAGACTTGAGACCCAGTACTTC.

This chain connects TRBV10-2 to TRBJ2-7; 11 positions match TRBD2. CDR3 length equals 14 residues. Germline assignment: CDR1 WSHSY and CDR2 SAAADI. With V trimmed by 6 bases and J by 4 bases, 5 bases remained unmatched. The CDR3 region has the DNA TGCGCCAGCAGCCGGACTAGCGGGCAATACGAGCAGTACTTC. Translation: CASSRTSGQYEQYF.

This chain's CDR3 is CASSEDRVTEAFF. Here the CDR3 DNA reads TGTGCCAGCAGTGAAGACAGGGTCACTGAAGCTTTCTTT. J is TRBJ1-1 and V is TRBV2; a weak D match, TRBD1 (6 bases). V lost 1 base and J 4 bases, leaving 7 bases between the germline ends. Germline loops: CDR1 SNHLY, CDR2 FYNNEI. CDR3 size: 13 residues.

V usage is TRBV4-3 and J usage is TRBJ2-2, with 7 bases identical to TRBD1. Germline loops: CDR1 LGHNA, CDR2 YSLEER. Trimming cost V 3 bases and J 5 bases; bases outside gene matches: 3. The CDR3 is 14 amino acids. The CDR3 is CASSQMTGTGELFF. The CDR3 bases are TGCGCCAGCAGCCAGATGACAGGGACCGGGGAGCTGTTTTTT.

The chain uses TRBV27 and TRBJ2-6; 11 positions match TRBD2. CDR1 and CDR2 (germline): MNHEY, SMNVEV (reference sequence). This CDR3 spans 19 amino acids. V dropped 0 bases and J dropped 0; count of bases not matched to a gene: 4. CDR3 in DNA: TGTGCCAGCAGTTTATCGCAGGGACTAGCGGACTCTGGGGCCAACGTCCTGACTTTC. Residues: CASSLSQGLADSGANVLTF.

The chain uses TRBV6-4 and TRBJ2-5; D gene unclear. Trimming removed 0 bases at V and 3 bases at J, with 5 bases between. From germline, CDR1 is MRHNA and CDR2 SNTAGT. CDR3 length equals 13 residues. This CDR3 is CASSDSEKETQYF. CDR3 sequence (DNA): TGTGCCAGCAGTGACTCGGAGAAAGAGACCCAGTACTTC.

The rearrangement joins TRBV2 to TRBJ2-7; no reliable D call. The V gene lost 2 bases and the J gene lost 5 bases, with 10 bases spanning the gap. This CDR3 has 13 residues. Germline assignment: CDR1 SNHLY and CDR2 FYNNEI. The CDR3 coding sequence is TGTGCCAGCAGTGAAACGTATCAGGACGAGCAGTACTTC. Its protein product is CASSETYQDEQYF. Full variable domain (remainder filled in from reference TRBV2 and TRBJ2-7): EPEVTQTPSHQVTQMGQEVILRCVPISNHLYFYWYRQILGQKVEFLVSFYNNEISEKSEIFDDQFSVERPDGSNFTLKIRSTKLEDSAMYFCASSETYQDEQYFGPGTRLTVT.